The sequence of this T cell receptor (beta chain) was determined in a study of T cell responses to AZD1222 COVID-19 vaccine. Study-wide points: All repertoire sampling was performed exclusively after the peak T cell response. AZD1222 recipients seropositive at baseline numbered only 5 or 6. Clonal diversity may have been underestimated in mostly white British donors. The breadth and depth of Spike-specific TCRs increased once two AZD1222 doses had been given.

The germline gives CDR1 SGHAT, CDR2 FQNNGV. With 7 bases removed from V and 2 bases from J, the gap between germline ends came to 20 bases. The CDR3 has 16 residues. As regards this clone: What it binds is unknown. Other DNA sequences in this specimen translate into the identical CDR3.

The method was immunoSEQ multiplex PCR; TCRdb's version includes in-frame clones alone and lacks a portion of them. The data show just over 80,000 clones, about nine tenths seen once. The receptor was derived from an adult in good health. The rearrangement joins TRBV11-2 to TRBJ1-2; weak D call: TRBD1 (6 bases). Sequences were derived from peripheral blood, sampled on day 0 of AZD1222 vaccination. CDR3 in DNA: TGTGCCAGCACATCCCCAGGCCGGGGGCTGAACTATGGCTACACCTTC. Translating it yields CASTSPGRGLNYGYTF.